A single sample is the source of the 16 T cell receptor beta chains below, sequenced in a study of beta chain features in type 1 diabetes. The whole isolated RNA underwent reverse transcription, so sequencing captured expressed TCRB transcripts. Assay used: immunoSEQ multiplex PCR; TCRdb lists only in-frame clones, some missing. Of a few hundred thousand clones in the sample, over 9.5% were seen once. The sample taken for sequencing was naive CD4+ T cells from blood. The receptor source for this set is a man between 18 and 35 years old in good health.

V gene TRBV7-3 combines with J gene TRBJ2-5; perhaps TRBD2 as D (6 bases). Between the trimmed V and J ends, which lost 5 bases and 4 bases, there was a span of 20 bases. Germline loops: CDR1 SGHTA, CDR2 FQGTGA. The length of the CDR3 is 16 residues. As DNA, the CDR3 is TGTGCCAGCAGCGAAGAGGGACCCCGGGGAGGAGAGACCCAGTACTTC. It is translated as CASSEEGPRGGETQYF.

This clone was found a few times. The chain carries TRBV7-2 and TRBJ2-3; D might be TRBD1 (6 bases). V lost 5 bases and J lost 8, with 14 bases in between. CDR1 is SGHTA, CDR2 FQGNSA, per germline. CDR3 length: 13 amino acids. The CDR3 loop is CASSRQGSPTQYF. CDR3 bases: TGTGCCAGCAGCCGCCAGGGGTCCCCTACGCAGTATTTT.

The rearrangement joins TRBV6-5 to TRBJ2-2; TRBD1 aligns across 7 bases. Germline loops: CDR1 MNHEY, CDR2 SVGAGI. V lost 6 bases, J lost 6 bases, and 10 bases stayed unmatched. The CDR3 covers 15 residues. The CDR3 spells CASSSRQGSAGELFF. DNA for the CDR3: TGTGCCAGCAGCAGCAGACAGGGCAGTGCCGGGGAGCTGTTTTTT.

The genes are TRBV6-5 and TRBJ1-1; TRBD1 matches 10 bases. The junction had 6 bases not matched to a gene; V was cut back by 5 bases and J by 3 bases. Germline CDR1 MNHEY, CDR2 SVGAGI. This CDR3 contains 15 residues. The DNA of the CDR3 is TGTGCCAGCAGTGGATCGGGACAGGGGCACACTGAAGCTTTCTTT. Amino acid sequence: CASSGSGQGHTEAFF.

J is TRBJ1-1 and V is TRBV5-1; 7 bases agree with TRBD1. The CDR3 contains 14 residues. Germline V gene data show CDR1 as SGHRS and CDR2 as YFSETQ. The junction had 8 bases not matched to a gene; V was cut back by 6 bases and J by 3 bases. Here the CDR3 reads CASTRGGQDTEAFF. The CDR3 region has the DNA TGCGCCAGCACGAGAGGGGGCCAGGACACTGAAGCTTTCTTT.

V is TRBV28 and J is TRBJ2-2, with 7 bases fitting TRBD1. V lost 5 bases to trimming and J lost 5 bases; unmatched junction nucleotides: 5. This CDR3 is built from 14 residues. Germline V gene data show CDR1 as MDHEN and CDR2 as SYDVKM. For the CDR3, the DNA is TGTGCCAGCAGTATACCACAGGGGACCGGGGAGCTGTTTTTT. This codes for CASSIPQGTGELFF.

A remark on this clone: The sample holds other DNA sequences that translate to the same CDR3. The DNA of the CDR3 is TGCAGCGTCCGGACTGGCAATCAGCCCCAGCATTTT. Its protein product is CSVRTGNQPQHF. The gene calls are TRBV29-1 and TRBJ1-5; D is ambiguous. CDR3 length equals 12 residues. Germline-derived CDR1 and CDR2 are SQVTM and ANQGSEA. Trimming took 6 bases from V and 2 from J, leaving 8 bases between them.

The sample holds a few counts of this clone. The chain's CDR3 is CASSVEGYEQYF. In DNA form, the CDR3 reads TGTGCCAGCAGTGTGGAGGGGTACGAGCAGTACTTC. V usage is TRBV2 and J usage is TRBJ2-7; a possible D gene is TRBD2 (6 bases). This CDR3 region has 12 residues. The V end was cut by 4 bases, the J end by 4 bases, with 8 bases between. Germline lookup yields CDR1 SNHLY and CDR2 FYNNEI.

This chain joins TRBV28 and TRBJ2-3, with 7 bases identical to TRBD1. The V gene's germline CDR1 is MDHEN and CDR2 SYDVKM. Trimming took 3 bases from V and 1 from J; bases not matched to a gene: 13. The CDR3 covers 18 residues. CDR3 sequence (DNA): TGTGCCAGCAGTTTTCATCCCGGGACAGCGAGCCGCACAGATACGCAGTATTTT. It encodes CASSFHPGTASRTDTQYF.

In its sample, this clone was seen a few times. The CDR3 DNA reads as TGTGCCAGCAGCTTCCCGGAGCGGGAGGGTACAATGGAGCAGTTCTTC. Translating it yields CASSFPEREGTMEQFF. The V and J genes are TRBV9 and TRBJ2-1, with TRBD2 matching 10 bases. Germline V CDR1 and CDR2: SGDLS, YYNGEE. With V trimmed by 4 bases and J by 10 bases, 14 bases remained unmatched. The CDR3 contains 16 residues.

The sample holds a few counts of this clone. J is TRBJ1-3 and V is TRBV4-3; D is undetermined. The CDR3 is 16 residues long. Germline V CDR1 and CDR2: LGHNA, YSLEER. V shed 1 base and J shed 0 bases, with 10 bases lying between them. DNA of the CDR3: TGCGCCAGCAGCCAAGTGGGCAGGTTCTCTGGAAACACCATATATTTT. Amino acids: CASSQVGRFSGNTIYF.

V is TRBV5-4 and J is TRBJ2-7, with D possibly TRBD1 on 6 matching bases. V lost 4 bases and J lost 1, with 12 bases in between. The CDR3 is 14 residues long. Germline V gene data show CDR1 as SGHNT and CDR2 as YYREEE (reference sequence). CDR3 sequence: CASSVRTDSYEQYF. The CDR3 coding sequence is TGTGCCAGCAGCGTTCGGACAGATTCCTACGAGCAGTACTTC.

This clone showed up just a few times. The gene calls are TRBV5-5 and TRBJ2-1; TRBD2 matches 13 bases. The CDR3 extends over 15 amino acids. The germline gives CDR1 SGHKS, CDR2 YYEKEE (reference sequence). V shed 2 bases, J shed 9 bases, and the junction held 5 bases outside the gene matches. CDR3 DNA sequence: TGTGCCAGCAGCTTCGGACTAGCGGGAGTAGGTGAGCAGTTCTTC. It yields the protein CASSFGLAGVGEQFF.

The chain has TRBV30 and TRBJ1-5; 7 bases agree with TRBD1. After removal of 0 bases from V and 6 bases from J, the junction contained 11 bases not matched to a gene. Looked up from germline, CDR1 is GTSNPN and CDR2 is SVGIG (reference sequence). CDR3 size: 16 residues. As DNA, the CDR3 is TGTGCCTGGAGTGTAGGGGGCCGGCAGGGTATTCAGCCCCAGCATTTT. Translation gives CAWSVGGRQGIQPQHF.

The rearrangement joins TRBV9 to TRBJ2-5, with 7 bases fitting TRBD2. The V segment lost 4 bases and the J segment 4 bases; nucleotides outside the gene matches: 7. Germline CDR1 and CDR2: SGDLS and YYNGEE. The CDR3 extends over 14 amino acids. The CDR3 sequence is CASSPSRGRETQYF. The CDR3 DNA reads TGTGCCAGCAGCCCCTCACGCGGGAGAGAGACCCAGTACTTC.

This clone has more than one count but fewer than ten. The chain carries TRBV25-1 and TRBJ2-7; TRBD1 aligns across 10 bases. The CDR3 length is 15 residues. The germline V gene has CDR1 MGHDK and CDR2 SYGVNS. V lost 4 bases, J lost 5 bases, and 8 bases stayed unmatched. The CDR3: CASSGWDRGNHEQYF. CDR3 nucleotide sequence: TGTGCCAGCAGTGGTTGGGACAGGGGTAACCACGAGCAGTACTTC.